This T cell receptor (beta chain) stems from a study of shared clonotypes between healthy human individuals. Study outcomes and limitations: Four donors showed sharing of approximately 5% of naive CD4 clonotypes. Clonotypes shared by all four donors outscored non-shared clonotypes in generation probability. Rarefaction demonstrated incomplete sorted-subset sequencing despite large depth.

Worth noting for this clone: Its antigen remains unknown.

Data came from immunoSEQ multiplex PCR; TCRdb stores just in-frame clones and leaves some out. The sample has 600,000 or so clones, approximately 96% seen once. Terminally differentiated effector memory CD45RA+ cells were left out of the naive CD8 fraction, which was CD45RO-negative and positively selected for CCR7. This CDR3 is built from 16 residues. V lost 1 base and J lost 0, with 10 bases in between. CDR1 is SGHTA and CDR2 is FQGNSA in the germline V gene. Sequencing input: naive CD8+ T cells sorted from blood. The sequence was obtained from a woman aged 30 to 39 in good health. This sequence joins TRBV7-2 and TRBJ1-5; D unresolved. CDR3 DNA: TGTGCCAGCAGCTTAGACACTCCCTATAGCAATCAGCCCCAGCATTTT. Its protein is CASSLDTPYSNQPQHF.